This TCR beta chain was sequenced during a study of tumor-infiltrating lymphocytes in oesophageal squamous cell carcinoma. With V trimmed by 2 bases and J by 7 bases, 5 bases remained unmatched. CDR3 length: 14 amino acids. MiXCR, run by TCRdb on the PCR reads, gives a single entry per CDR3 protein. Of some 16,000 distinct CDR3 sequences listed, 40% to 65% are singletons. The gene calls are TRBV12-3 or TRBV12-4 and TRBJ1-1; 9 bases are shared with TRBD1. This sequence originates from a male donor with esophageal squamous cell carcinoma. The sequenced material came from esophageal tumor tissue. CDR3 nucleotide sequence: TGTGCCAGCAGTTTACGGACAGGGGAGGTTGAAGCTTTCTTT. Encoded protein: CASSLRTGEVEAFF.